This TCR beta chain was documented in a study of blood T cell repertoires in COVID-19 (dated by TCRdb to 2020 to 2022). Concerning the study at large: Samples covering the acute and convalescent phases of COVID-19 were provided by collaborators in the United States, Italy and Spain. Sample metadata almost always included a de-identified subject ID, COVID-19 status, age in years and sex. The material from the prospective study consisted of cDNA or gDNA derived from T cells, B-cell-depleted T cells, or PBMCs. Samples were obtained from the ongoing ImmuneRACE study (first 160 participants) and from 1,000 to 1,500 subjects provided by 6 global collaborators. A freely available public database, intended as a resource for researchers studying the immune response to SARS-CoV-2, is where the repertoires were released. Where HLA class I and class II types were available, the types were taken from metadata supplied by the sample provider, not from assay-based typing. Subjects who had been exposed to COVID-19, were actively infected with it, or had recovered from it provided the deeply sampled blood TCRbeta repertoires that made up the dataset. On the study overall, not on this receptor specifically: Clinical and demographic metadata were provided uncurated, with the amount varying by source and participant.

TCRbeta CDR3 regions were amplified from genomic DNA by means of the immunoSEQ Assay, a bias-controlled multiplex PCR. As for the original processing: The number of nucleated cells in each sample was estimated from the amplification of reference gene primers within the assay. Sequence reads were collapsed and filtered to measure the absolute abundance of every unique TCRbeta CDR3 rearrangement. For each sample, productive Simpson clonality was calculated as the square root of Simpson's diversity index across productive rearrangements. Drawn from immuneACCESS, this table holds only the in-frame rearrangements with V and J called that TCRdb kept. Clones are partly lost; checked studies trace under half to an unresolved V gene and leave the rest unexplained. That table is the source of V, J and clone size, and D and trimming were worked out from the DNA. In this sample the table shows fewer than 200,000 clones, roughly 72% of which occur a single time. Roughly 3.5% of the sample lies in the top ten.

From its cysteine to its phenylalanine, the CDR3 spans 14 amino acids. Only the CDR3 DNA stays, 42 bases, in frame from base 1. Sequences SGHAT (CDR1) and FQDESV (CDR2) are obtained from the germline V gene (reference sequence). V is pared back by 1 base and J by 3 bases, with 9 bases lying between the germline termini. To note about this clone: This clone's antigen is unknown. There are no base qualities to consult, and no much larger clone falls within one base.

The collaborating institutions used their own protocols to collect whole blood in K2EDTA tubes. For TCRbeta analysis, collaborators shipped samples as frozen whole blood, isolated PBMCs, or DNA extracted from either of those sample types. The chain was built from TRBV11-1 and TRBJ1-1; tentative D gene TRBD1, with 5 bases matching. Sequencing was performed on peripheral blood. The clonotype originates from a woman aged 80 or older with acute or convalescent COVID-19. The DNA sequence follows: TGTGCCAGCAGCTTAGACAGGTGGGACACTGAAGCTTTCTTT. Translated, it gives CASSLDRWDTEAFF.